A selection of T cell receptor beta chains follows, all from one sample in a study of blood T cell repertoires in COVID-19. Clones were read by immunoSEQ multiplex PCR, and TCRdb kept only the in-frame ones, dropping some. This table holds 60,000 to 100,000 clones, about 90% found once. The material sequenced was peripheral blood. The receptors here all came from a man aged 45-65 years with active COVID-19. The CDR3 runs from the conserved cysteine through the conserved F or W. A D gene is named only where the DNA matches it firmly. Size is omitted from some rows. Given values are once, few, many or a class for expanded clones.

J gene: TRBJ1-6
D gene: .
clone size: few
V gene: TRBV6-6
CDR3 protein: CASSTSGRSNSPLHF
CDR3 DNA: TGTGCCAGCAGCACAAGCGGACGGTCGAATTCACCCCTCCACTTT

J gene: TRBJ1-6
D gene: TRBD1
clone size: .
V gene: TRBV11-2
CDR3 protein: CASSLDGQGTYNSPLHF
CDR3 DNA: TGTGCCAGCAGCTTAGACGGACAGGGGACCTATAATTCACCCCTCCACTTT

J gene: TRBJ2-7
D gene: .
clone size: .
V gene: TRBV9
CDR3 protein: CASSPRPSYEQYF
CDR3 DNA: TGTGCCAGCAGCCCCCGTCCTTCCTACGAGCAGTACTTC

J gene: TRBJ2-5
D gene: .
clone size: .
V gene: TRBV28
CDR3 protein: CASSFWGRGSGETQYF
CDR3 DNA: TGTGCCAGCAGTTTCTGGGGCAGGGGTAGCGGGGAGACCCAGTACTTC

J gene: TRBJ2-7
D gene: .
clone size: .
V gene: TRBV19
CDR3 protein: CASRGRSDEQYF
CDR3 DNA: TGTGCCAGTAGGGGGAGATCGGACGAGCAGTACTTC

J gene: TRBJ2-7
D gene: .
clone size: .
V gene: TRBV7-8
CDR3 protein: CASSSLVVYEQYF
CDR3 DNA: TGTGCCAGCAGCTCATTAGTCGTATACGAGCAGTACTTC

J gene: TRBJ1-3
D gene: TRBD1
clone size: .
V gene: TRBV3-1/TRBV3-2
CDR3 protein: CASSAQGAGNTIYF
CDR3 DNA: TGTGCCAGCAGTGCACAGGGGGCGGGAAACACCATATATTTT

J gene: TRBJ2-1
D gene: .
clone size: .
V gene: TRBV24-1
CDR3 protein: CATSGGGNEQFF
CDR3 DNA: TGTGCCACCAGTGGTGGGGGGAATGAGCAGTTCTTC

J gene: TRBJ1-6
D gene: .
clone size: .
V gene: TRBV5-1
CDR3 protein: CASSPSAGDSYNSPLHF
CDR3 DNA: TGCGCCAGCAGCCCATCGGCAGGCGACTCCTATAATTCACCCCTCCACTTT

J gene: TRBJ2-3
D gene: TRBD2
clone size: .
V gene: TRBV28
CDR3 protein: CASSGGLAGGAQYF
CDR3 DNA: TGTGCCAGCAGTGGCGGCCTAGCGGGAGGTGCGCAGTATTTT

J gene: TRBJ2-5
D gene: .
clone size: once
V gene: TRBV14
CDR3 protein: CASSETWAETQYF
CDR3 DNA: TGTGCCAGCAGCGAAACATGGGCAGAGACCCAGTACTTC

J gene: TRBJ2-7
D gene: .
clone size: .
V gene: TRBV18
CDR3 protein: CASSPPGQRYEQYF
CDR3 DNA: TGTGCCAGCTCACCACCCGGACAGCGGTACGAGCAGTACTTC

J gene: TRBJ2-1
D gene: .
clone size: .
V gene: TRBV28
CDR3 protein: CASSSPGENNEQFF
CDR3 DNA: TGTGCCAGCAGTAGCCCGGGGGAAAACAATGAGCAGTTCTTC

J gene: TRBJ2-1
D gene: .
clone size: once
V gene: TRBV3-1/TRBV3-2
CDR3 protein: CASSWGLRSQFF
CDR3 DNA: TGTGCCAGCAGCTGGGGACTTCGATCGCAGTTCTTC